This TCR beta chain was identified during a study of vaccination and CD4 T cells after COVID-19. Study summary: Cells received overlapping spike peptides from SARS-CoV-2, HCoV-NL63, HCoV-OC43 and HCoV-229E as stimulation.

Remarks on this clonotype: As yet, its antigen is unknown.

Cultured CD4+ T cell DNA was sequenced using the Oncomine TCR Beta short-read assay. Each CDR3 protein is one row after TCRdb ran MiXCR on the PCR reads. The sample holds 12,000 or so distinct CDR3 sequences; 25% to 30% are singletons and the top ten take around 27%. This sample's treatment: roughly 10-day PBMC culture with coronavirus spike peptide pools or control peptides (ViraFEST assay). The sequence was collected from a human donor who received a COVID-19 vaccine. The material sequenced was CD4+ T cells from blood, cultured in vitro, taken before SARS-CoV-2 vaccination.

CDR3 nucleotide sequence: TGTGCCAGCAGTTATCTAGGTTCGACTAATGAAAAACTGTTTTTT. Its protein is CASSYLGSTNEKLFF. The chain links TRBV6-5 to TRBJ1-4; no reliable D call. The CDR3 is 15 residues long. In germline, CDR1 is MNHEY, CDR2 SVGAGI. Trimming left V 3 bases short and J 2 bases short, with 10 bases between.